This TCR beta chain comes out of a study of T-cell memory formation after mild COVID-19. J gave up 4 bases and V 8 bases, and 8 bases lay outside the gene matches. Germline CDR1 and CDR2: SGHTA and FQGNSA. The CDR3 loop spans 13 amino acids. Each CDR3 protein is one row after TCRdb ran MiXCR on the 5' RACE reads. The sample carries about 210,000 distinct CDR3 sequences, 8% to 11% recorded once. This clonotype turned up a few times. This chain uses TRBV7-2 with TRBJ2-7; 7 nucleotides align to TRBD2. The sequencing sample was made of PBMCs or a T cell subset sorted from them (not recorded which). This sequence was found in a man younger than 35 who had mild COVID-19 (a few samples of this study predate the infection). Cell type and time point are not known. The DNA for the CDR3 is TGTGCCAGCCAAAAGATCGGGGGGTACGAGCAGTACTTC. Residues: CASQKIGGYEQYF.